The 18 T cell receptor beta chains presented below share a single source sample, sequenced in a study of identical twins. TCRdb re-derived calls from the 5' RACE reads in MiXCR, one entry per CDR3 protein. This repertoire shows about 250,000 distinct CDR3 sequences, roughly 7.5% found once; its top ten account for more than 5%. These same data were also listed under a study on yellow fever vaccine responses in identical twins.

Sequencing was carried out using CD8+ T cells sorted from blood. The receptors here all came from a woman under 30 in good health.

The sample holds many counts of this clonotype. Here the CDR3 reads CASTGGRAGELFF. CDR3 coding DNA: TGTGCCAGTACAGGGGGGCGCGCCGGGGAGCTGTTTTTT. This chain joins TRBV6-2 or TRBV6-3 and TRBJ2-2; 8 bases align to TRBD1. V gave up 9 bases and J gave up 6 bases; unmatched junction bases: 6. This CDR3 has 13 amino acids. CDR1 is MNHEY and CDR2 is SVGEGT in the germline V gene.

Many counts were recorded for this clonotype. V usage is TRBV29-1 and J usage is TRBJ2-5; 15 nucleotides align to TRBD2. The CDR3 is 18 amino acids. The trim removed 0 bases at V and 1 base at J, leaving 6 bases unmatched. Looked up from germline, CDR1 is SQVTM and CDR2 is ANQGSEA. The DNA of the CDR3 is TGCAGCGTTGAAGATCGAGGACTAGCGGGGGGGTCCCAAGAGACCCAGTACTTC. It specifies CSVEDRGLAGGSQETQYF.

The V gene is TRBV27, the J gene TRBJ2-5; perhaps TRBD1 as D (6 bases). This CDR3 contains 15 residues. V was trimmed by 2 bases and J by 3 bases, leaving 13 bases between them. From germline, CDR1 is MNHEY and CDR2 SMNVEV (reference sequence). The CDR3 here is CASSLTLQGKETQYF. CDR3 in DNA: TGTGCCAGCAGTTTAACCCTCCAGGGGAAAGAGACCCAGTACTTC.

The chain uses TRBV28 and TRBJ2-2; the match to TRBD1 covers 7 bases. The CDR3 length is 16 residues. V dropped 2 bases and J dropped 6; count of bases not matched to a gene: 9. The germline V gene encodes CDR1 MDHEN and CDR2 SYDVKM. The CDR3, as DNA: TGTGCCAGCAGTTTAGAGACAGGGTGGTGGTCCGGGGAGCTGTTTTTT. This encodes CASSLETGWWSGELFF.

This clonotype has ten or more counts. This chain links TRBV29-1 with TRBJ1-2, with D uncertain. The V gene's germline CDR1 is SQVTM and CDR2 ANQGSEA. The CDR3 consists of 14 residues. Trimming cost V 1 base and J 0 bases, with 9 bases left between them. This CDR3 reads CSVEAEFTNYGYTF. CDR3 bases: TGCAGCGTTGAAGCTGAGTTTACTAACTATGGCTACACCTTC.

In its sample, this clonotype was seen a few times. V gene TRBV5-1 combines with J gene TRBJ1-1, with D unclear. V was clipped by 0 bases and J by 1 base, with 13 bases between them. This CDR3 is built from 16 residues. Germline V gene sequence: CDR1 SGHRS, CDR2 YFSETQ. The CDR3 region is CASSLATVIGNTEAFF. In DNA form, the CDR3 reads TGCGCCAGCAGCTTGGCCACCGTGATCGGGAACACTGAAGCTTTCTTT.

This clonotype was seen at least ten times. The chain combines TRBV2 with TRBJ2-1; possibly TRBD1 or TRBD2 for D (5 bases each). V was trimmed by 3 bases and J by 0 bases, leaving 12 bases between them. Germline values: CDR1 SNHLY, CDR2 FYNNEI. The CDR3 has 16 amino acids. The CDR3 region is CASSDPRGSSYNEQFF. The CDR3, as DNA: TGTGCCAGCAGTGATCCCCGGGGCAGCTCCTACAATGAGCAGTTCTTC.

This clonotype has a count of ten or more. This chain's CDR3 is CASSPQRDSYEQYF. The CDR3 nucleotides read TGCGCCAGCAGCCCTCAGCGGGACTCCTACGAGCAGTACTTC. The rearrangement links TRBV4-1 to TRBJ2-7, with 7 bases that match TRBD2. CDR1 and CDR2 from the germline V gene are MGHRA and YSYEKL. V gave up 4 bases and J gave up 0 bases; unmatched junction bases: 3. The CDR3 consists of 14 residues.

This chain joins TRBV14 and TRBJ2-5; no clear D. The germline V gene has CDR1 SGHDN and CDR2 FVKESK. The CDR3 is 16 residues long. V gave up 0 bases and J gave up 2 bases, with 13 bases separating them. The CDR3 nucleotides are TGTGCCAGCAGCCAAGATGATCTCCCGTTACAAGAGACCCAGTACTTC. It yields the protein CASSQDDLPLQETQYF.

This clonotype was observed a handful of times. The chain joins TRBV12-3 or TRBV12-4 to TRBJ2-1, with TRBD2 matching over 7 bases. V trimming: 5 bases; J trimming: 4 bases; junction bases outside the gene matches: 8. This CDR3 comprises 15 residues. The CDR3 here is CASSPSGRQYNEQFF. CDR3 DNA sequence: TGTGCCAGCAGTCCTAGCGGTAGACAGTACAATGAGCAGTTCTTC.

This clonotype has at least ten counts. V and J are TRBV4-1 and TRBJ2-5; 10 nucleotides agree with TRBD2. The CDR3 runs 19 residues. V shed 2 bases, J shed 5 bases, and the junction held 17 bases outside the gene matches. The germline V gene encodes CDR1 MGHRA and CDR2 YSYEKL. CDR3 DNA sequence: TGCGCCAGCAGCCAAATCTCTACTAGCGGGGCCATCCGTGTGGAGACCCAGTACTTC. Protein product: CASSQISTSGAIRVETQYF.

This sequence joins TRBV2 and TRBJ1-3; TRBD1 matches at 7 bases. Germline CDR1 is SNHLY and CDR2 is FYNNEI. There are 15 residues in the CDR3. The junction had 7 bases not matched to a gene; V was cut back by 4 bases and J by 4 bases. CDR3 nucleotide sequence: TGTGCCAGCAGTGCCTCAGGGGGGTCAGGAAACACCATATATTTT. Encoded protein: CASSASGGSGNTIYF.

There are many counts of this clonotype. Written as DNA, the CDR3 is TGTGCCAGCAGTGGAGGAGTGGCCGGGGAGCTGTTTTTT. It is translated as CASSGGVAGELFF. This chain joins TRBV6-4 and TRBJ2-2, with D unresolved. V lost 4 bases, J lost 6 bases, and 9 bases lay in between. There are 13 residues in the CDR3. Germline loops: CDR1 MRHNA, CDR2 SNTAGT.

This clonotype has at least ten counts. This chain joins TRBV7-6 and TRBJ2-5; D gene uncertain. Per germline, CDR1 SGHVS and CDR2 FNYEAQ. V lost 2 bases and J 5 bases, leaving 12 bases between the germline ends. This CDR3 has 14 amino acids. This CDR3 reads CASSLTTALETQYF. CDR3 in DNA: TGTGCCAGCAGCTTAACAACGGCCCTGGAGACCCAGTACTTC.

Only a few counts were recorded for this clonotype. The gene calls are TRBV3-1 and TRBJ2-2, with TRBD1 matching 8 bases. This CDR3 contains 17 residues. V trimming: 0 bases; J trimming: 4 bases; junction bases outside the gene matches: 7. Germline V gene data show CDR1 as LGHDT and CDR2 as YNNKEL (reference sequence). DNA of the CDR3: TGTGCCAGCAGCCAAGATTGGACAGGGATGGGCACCGGGGAGCTGTTTTTT. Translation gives CASSQDWTGMGTGELFF.

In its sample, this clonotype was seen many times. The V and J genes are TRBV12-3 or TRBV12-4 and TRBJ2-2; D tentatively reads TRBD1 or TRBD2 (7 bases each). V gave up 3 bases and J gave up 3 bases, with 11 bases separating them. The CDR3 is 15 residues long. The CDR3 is CASSFQGGDTGELFF. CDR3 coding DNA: TGTGCCAGCAGTTTCCAGGGGGGGGACACCGGGGAGCTGTTTTTT.

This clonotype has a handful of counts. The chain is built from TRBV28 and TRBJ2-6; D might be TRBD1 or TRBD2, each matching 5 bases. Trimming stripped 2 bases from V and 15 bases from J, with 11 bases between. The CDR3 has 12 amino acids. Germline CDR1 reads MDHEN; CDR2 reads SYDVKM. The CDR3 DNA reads TGTGCCAGCAGTTTACAGGGTCGGGACCTGACTTTC. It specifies CASSLQGRDLTF.

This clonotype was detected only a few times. This chain's CDR3 is CASSQREEISPPFQYF. CDR3 in DNA: TGTGCCAGCAGCCAAAGGGAGGAGATTTCCCCACCCTTTCAGTACTTC. The chain couples TRBV3-1 to TRBJ2-7; a possible D gene is TRBD2 (6 bases). The germline V gene encodes CDR1 LGHDT and CDR2 YNNKEL (reference sequence). Trimming left V 2 bases short and J 10 bases short, with 24 bases between. The CDR3 loop spans 16 amino acids.